Shown below are 14 T cell receptor beta chains from a single sample sequenced in a study of memory CD4+ T cells and cytomegalovirus serostatus. Data came from immunoSEQ multiplex PCR; TCRdb stores just in-frame clones and leaves some out. The sample has approximately 92,000 clones, 75% to 85% seen once. The sort gate was single viable CD3+CD4+CD8-CD45RO+ cells for memory CD4+ T cells. What was sequenced was memory CD4+ T cells from blood. The receptors were gathered from an adult in good health and CMV-seropositive.

This clone was found a few times. The chain recombines TRBV5-4 with TRBJ2-1; 9 bases align to TRBD1. CDR3 length equals 15 residues. V dropped 3 bases and J dropped 4; count of bases not matched to a gene: 5. From germline, CDR1 is SGHNT and CDR2 YYREEE (reference sequence). The CDR3 is CASSWPGQGYNEQFF. CDR3 nucleotides: TGTGCCAGCAGCTGGCCCGGACAGGGGTACAATGAGCAGTTCTTC.

V usage is TRBV11-2 and J usage is TRBJ2-7; the D gene could be TRBD1 or TRBD2 (5 bases each). Per the germline V gene, CDR1 is SGHAT and CDR2 is FQNNGV. This CDR3 has 16 amino acids. Trimming took off 1 base at V and 1 base at J, with 14 bases between the two ends. The chain's CDR3 is CASSLGEGTQSYEQYF. The CDR3 nucleotides are TGTGCCAGCAGCTTAGGAGAGGGGACCCAATCCTACGAGCAGTACTTC.

The table lists this clone with a few counts. The CDR3 sequence: CASSIRAGYEQYF. The CDR3 region has the DNA TGTGCCAGTAGTATAAGGGCAGGATACGAGCAGTACTTC. The chain joins TRBV19 to TRBJ2-7; D remains unclear. CDR3 length equals 13 residues. V was shortened by 2 bases and J by 4 bases, with 9 bases between the two germline ends. Germline V gives CDR1 LNHDA, CDR2 SQIVND (reference sequence).

The rearrangement joins TRBV6-5 to TRBJ2-1; tentatively, D is TRBD2 (6 bases). This CDR3 spans 13 amino acids. V was shortened by 6 bases and J by 5 bases, with 11 bases between the two germline ends. Germline V gives CDR1 MNHEY, CDR2 SVGAGI. This CDR3 is CASSNGLNNEQFF. CDR3 DNA: TGTGCCAGCAGCAACGGACTAAACAATGAGCAGTTCTTC.

This clone has just a few counts. The V and J genes are TRBV19 and TRBJ1-5; D is uncertain. Per the germline V gene, CDR1 is LNHDA and CDR2 is SQIVND (reference sequence). Trimming removed 2 bases at V and 0 bases at J, with 11 bases between. The CDR3 runs 16 residues. In DNA form, the CDR3 reads TGTGCCAGTAGTATATTTGGGCGGAATAGCAATCAGCCCCAGCATTTT. Protein product: CASSIFGRNSNQPQHF.

The chain is built from TRBV29-1 and TRBJ1-2; D is uncertain. The V and J ends lost 2 bases and 4 bases respectively, with 5 bases between them. The germline V gene encodes CDR1 SQVTM and CDR2 ANQGSEA. The CDR3 covers 11 residues. As DNA, the CDR3 is TGCAGCGTTGAAAAGGTCTATGGCTACACCTTC. The encoded protein is CSVEKVYGYTF.

The chain joins TRBV28 to TRBJ1-2, with D possibly matching TRBD1 (6 bases). The CDR3 loop spans 15 amino acids. V was pared by 7 bases and J by 3 bases, with 18 bases between. In germline, CDR1 is MDHEN, CDR2 SYDVKM. This CDR3 is CASIRGGTDDYGYTF. CDR3 DNA: TGTGCCAGCATACGAGGGGGGACGGACGACTATGGCTACACCTTC.

J is TRBJ2-3 and V is TRBV15, with 7 bases that match TRBD2. The CDR3 has 15 amino acids. CDR1 and CDR2 (germline): LNHNV, YYDKDF (reference sequence). The ends lost 4 bases at V and 5 bases at J; junction bases unmatched: 9. CDR3 DNA: TGTGCCACCAGCACCCAGGGAGGGAGAGTAGATACGCAGTATTTT. Its protein product is CATSTQGGRVDTQYF.

J is TRBJ2-3 and V is TRBV7-9; 9 bases line up with TRBD2. The CDR3 length is 16 residues. Germline CDR1 reads SEHNR; CDR2 reads FQNEAQ (reference sequence). The junction had 6 bases not matched to a gene; V was cut back by 3 bases and J by 2 bases. The CDR3 DNA sequence: TGTGCCAGCAGCTTCATCCTAGCGGGGACCACAGATACGCAGTATTTT. Protein sequence: CASSFILAGTTDTQYF.

The chain links TRBV2 to TRBJ2-5; 9 bases match TRBD1. J lost 11 bases, V lost 4 bases, and 8 bases had no gene match. The CDR3 spans 13 residues. Per germline, CDR1 SNHLY and CDR2 FYNNEI. CDR3: CASSGGQGRKQYF. Here the CDR3 DNA reads TGTGCCAGCAGTGGGGGACAGGGCCGTAAGCAGTACTTC.

The chain joins TRBV11-2 to TRBJ2-1; 8 positions agree with TRBD2. Germline lookup yields CDR1 SGHAT and CDR2 FQNNGV. The CDR3 totals 16 residues. With V trimmed by 2 bases and J by 5 bases, 8 bases remained unmatched. The DNA of the CDR3 is TGTGCCAGCAGCTTATTGGGCGGGAGGTCCCACAATGAGCAGTTCTTC. Translation: CASSLLGGRSHNEQFF.

The chain uses TRBV29-1 and TRBJ2-6, with TRBD2 as a possible D gene (6 bases). The CDR3 is 14 residues long. Germline V CDR1 and CDR2: SQVTM, ANQGSEA. The V and J ends lost 5 bases and 4 bases respectively, with 12 bases between them. The CDR3 region is CSVSGDSGANVLTF. In nucleotides, the CDR3 is TGCAGCGTTTCGGGGGATTCGGGGGCCAACGTCCTGACTTTC.

The chain recombines TRBV18 with TRBJ1-1, with D perhaps TRBD1 (5 bases). V was trimmed by 5 bases and J by 7 bases, leaving 11 bases between them. The CDR3 is made up of 12 amino acids. CDR1 is KGHSH and CDR2 is LQKENI in the germline V gene. The CDR3 DNA reads TGTGCCAGCTCATGGAGAGGGGATGAAGCTTTCTTT. Encoded protein: CASSWRGDEAFF.

The rearrangement links TRBV28 to TRBJ2-3; D perhaps matches TRBD1 (7 bases). This CDR3 is 15 amino acids long. Trimming stripped 6 bases from V and 1 base from J, with 14 bases between. Per the germline V gene, CDR1 is MDHEN and CDR2 is SYDVKM. CDR3 protein: CASSQGGAGTDTQYF. Here the CDR3 DNA reads TGTGCCAGCAGCCAGGGGGGAGCGGGCACAGATACGCAGTATTTT.